One sample yielded the 21 T cell receptor beta chains listed below, sequenced in a study of T cell responses to AZD1222 COVID-19 vaccine. Measured with immunoSEQ multiplex PCR; TCRdb has only the in-frame clones, and not every one. The data hold around 140,000 clones, with about 94% observed a single time. Sequenced here: peripheral blood, sampled on day 0 of AZD1222 vaccination. The receptor set was obtained from an adult in good health.

The CDR3 loop reads CASSEKLAADTQYF. CDR3 bases: TGTGCCAGCAGTGAGAAATTAGCAGCAGATACGCAGTATTTT. V usage is TRBV2 and J usage is TRBJ2-3; D unresolved. Germline CDR1 reads SNHLY; CDR2 reads FYNNEI. CDR3 size: 14 residues. The V end was cut by 3 bases, the J end by 4 bases, with 11 bases between. The full variable domain, its missing parts supplied by reference TRBV2 and TRBJ2-3, is EPEVTQTPSHQVTQMGQEVILRCVPISNHLYFYWYRQILGQKVEFLVSFYNNEISEKSEIFDDQFSVERPDGSNFTLKIRSTKLEDSAMYFCASSEKLAADTQYFGPGTRLTVL.

This sequence joins TRBV29-1 and TRBJ1-2; no reliable D call. The CDR3 has 14 residues. V dropped 1 base and J dropped 2 bases, with 11 bases sitting between them. Looked up from germline, CDR1 is SQVTM and CDR2 is ANQGSEA. This CDR3 reads CSVEAYGENYGYTF. CDR3 sequence (DNA): TGCAGCGTTGAAGCCTATGGGGAGAACTATGGCTACACCTTC.

The chain carries TRBV7-8 and TRBJ2-2, with D perhaps given as TRBD1 or TRBD2 (5 bases each). Trimming removed 5 bases at V and 4 bases at J, with 8 bases between. This CDR3 is built from 13 residues. The germline V gene encodes CDR1 SGHVS and CDR2 FQNEAQ. The DNA of the CDR3 is TGTGCCAGCAGCCGGGACCCCACCGGGGAGCTGTTTTTT. It specifies CASSRDPTGELFF.

This clone was found once. This chain links TRBV30 with TRBJ1-1; 7 bases fit TRBD1. Germline V CDR1 and CDR2: GTSNPN, SVGIG (reference sequence). With 4 bases clipped from V and 4 bases from J, the junction kept 6 bases outside the gene matches. This CDR3 has 13 residues. The CDR3, as DNA: TGTGCCTGGACCACAGGGGTTATCACTGAAGCTTTCTTT. Its translation is CAWTTGVITEAFF.

This clone was detected once. J is TRBJ2-1 and V is TRBV3-1 (or the pseudogene TRBV3-2), with D possibly TRBD2 on 6 matching bases. Germline V gives CDR1 LGHDT, CDR2 YNNKEL (reference sequence). The CDR3 consists of 16 residues. Deletions cut 0 bases from V and 6 bases from J, with 15 bases between. The CDR3 DNA is TGTGCCAGCAGCCAAGAGTGGGGACTTAGAGGCAATGAGCAGTTCTTC. This encodes CASSQEWGLRGNEQFF.

The chain joins TRBV3-1 (or the pseudogene TRBV3-2) to TRBJ2-7; D unclear. Germline loops: CDR1 LGHDT, CDR2 YNNKEL (reference sequence). V gave up 0 bases and J gave up 7 bases, with 10 bases separating them. This CDR3 is built from 13 residues. The CDR3 nucleotides read TGTGCCAGCAGCCAAGATGGCGTGCGGGAGCAGTACTTC. As protein: CASSQDGVREQYF.

The rearrangement joins TRBV25-1 to TRBJ1-2; maybe TRBD1 (5 bases). The ends were cut back, 5 bases at V and 8 bases at J, with 12 bases in the middle. Per germline, CDR1 MGHDK and CDR2 SYGVNS. This CDR3 has 12 amino acids. The CDR3 loop is CASSQPGRGYTF. The CDR3 DNA follows: TGTGCCAGCAGTCAACCGGGACGCGGCTACACCTTC.

The chain is built from TRBV6-1 and TRBJ1-2; TRBD1 agrees at 8 bases. The V gene's germline CDR1 is MNHNS and CDR2 SASEGT. This CDR3 region has 17 residues. After removal of 0 bases from V and 4 bases from J, the junction contained 10 bases not matched to a gene. The CDR3 loop reads CASSEASIRTGGYGYTF. The CDR3 DNA follows: TGTGCCAGCAGTGAAGCTTCGATAAGAACAGGGGGCTATGGCTACACCTTC.

The chain couples TRBV6-1 to TRBJ1-5; D gene unclear. The CDR3 sequence is 15 residues long. Per the germline V gene, CDR1 is MNHNS and CDR2 is SASEGT. V gave up 3 bases and J gave up 1 base, with 10 bases separating them. The DNA for the CDR3 is TGTGCCAGCAGTGATAGGAGTTACAGCAATCAGCCCCAGCATTTT. It codes for CASSDRSYSNQPQHF.

This clone has only one observation. This rearrangement joins TRBV7-8 to TRBJ2-7; TRBD2 matches at 9 bases. V gave up 5 bases and J gave up 2 bases; unmatched junction bases: 4. The germline gives CDR1 SGHVS, CDR2 FQNEAQ. CDR3 size: 14 residues. The CDR3 loop reads CASSLQRGAYEQYF. CDR3 nucleotide sequence: TGTGCCAGCAGCCTCCAGCGGGGGGCCTACGAGCAGTACTTC.

This clone was detected only a few times. The chain is built from TRBV5-1 and TRBJ2-1, with 13 bases aligning to TRBD2. CDR3 length equals 17 residues. CDR1 and CDR2 from the germline V gene are SGHRS and YFSETQ. V gave up 0 bases and J gave up 0 bases; unmatched junction bases: 0. The CDR3 DNA sequence: TGCGCCAGCAGCTTGGGGACTAGCGGGAGCTCCTACAATGAGCAGTTCTTC. The encoded protein is CASSLGTSGSSYNEQFF.

This sequence joins TRBV13 and TRBJ2-7; D remains unclear. With 0 bases removed from V and 2 bases from J, the gap between germline ends came to 8 bases. Germline V gene lookup returns CDR1 PRHDT and CDR2 FYEKMQ (reference sequence). This CDR3 is built from 14 residues. The CDR3 nucleotides are TGTGCCAGCAGCTTAGGTGGTGTGGCCTACGAGCAGTACTTC. Residues: CASSLGGVAYEQYF.

The chain joins TRBV5-4 to TRBJ2-1; no clear D. The CDR3 extends over 12 amino acids. Germline-derived CDR1 and CDR2 are SGHNT and YYREEE (reference sequence). The V end lost 3 bases, the J end lost 10 bases, and 11 bases lay between the germline ends. For the CDR3, the DNA is TGTGCCAGCAGCTCTTATACGTCAGAGCAGTTCTTC. It codes for CASSSYTSEQFF.

CDR3 protein: CASSPGDRPRYEQYF. CDR3 nucleotide sequence: TGCGCCAGCAGCCCCGGGGACAGGCCTCGGTACGAGCAGTACTTC. J is TRBJ2-7 and V is TRBV5-1; 8 nucleotides agree with TRBD1. There are 15 residues in the CDR3. With V trimmed by 4 bases and J by 4 bases, 10 bases remained unmatched. CDR1 SGHRS and CDR2 YFSETQ come from the germline V gene.

The gene calls are TRBV6-2 or TRBV6-3 and TRBJ1-5, with D hard to call. Germline values: CDR1 MNHEY, CDR2 SVGEGT. The CDR3 has 15 residues. Trimming removed 2 bases at V and 0 bases at J, with 8 bases between. The CDR3 sequence is CASSYALISNQPQHF. DNA of the CDR3: TGTGCCAGCAGTTACGCATTGATTAGCAATCAGCCCCAGCATTTT.

Here the CDR3 DNA reads TGTGCCACCAGTGGCGACCGGGACTACCCACGGGAGACCCAGTACTTC. It yields the protein CATSGDRDYPRETQYF. The V call is TRBV24-1, the J call TRBJ2-5; 7 bases fit TRBD2. Germline V lookup: CDR1 KGHDR, CDR2 SFDVKD. The CDR3 extends over 16 amino acids. Losses at the gene ends were 5 bases for V and 5 bases for J; bases not matched to a gene: 13.

The CDR3: CASSEVGRANYGYTF. For the CDR3, the DNA is TGTGCCAGCAGTGAAGTTGGTCGGGCAAACTATGGCTACACCTTC. J is TRBJ1-2 and V is TRBV6-1; no firm D call. The CDR3 loop spans 15 amino acids. From germline, CDR1 is MNHNS and CDR2 SASEGT. V was cut by 1 base and J by 2 bases, with 11 bases left in between.

The chain links TRBV2 to TRBJ1-5; tentatively, D is TRBD1 (6 bases). From germline, CDR1 is SNHLY and CDR2 FYNNEI. Trimming took 4 bases from V and 3 from J, leaving 13 bases between them. The CDR3 has 15 residues. Here the CDR3 DNA reads TGTGCCAGCAGTGCCGGGGGGCCCCCCAATCAGCCCCAGCATTTT. Translated, it gives CASSAGGPPNQPQHF.

The chain has TRBV19 and TRBJ2-2; D gene uncertain. The CDR3 consists of 12 residues. Trimming left V 3 bases short and J 5 bases short, with 4 bases between. The germline V gene encodes CDR1 LNHDA and CDR2 SQIVND (reference sequence). CDR3 residues: CASSIYTGELFF. CDR3 coding DNA: TGTGCCAGTAGTATCTATACCGGGGAGCTGTTTTTT.

The chain uses TRBV19 and TRBJ2-7; 8 bases agree with TRBD1. Trimming removed 11 bases from V and 5 bases from J; junction bases left unmatched: 14. This CDR3 has 14 residues. Looked up from germline, CDR1 is LNHDA and CDR2 is SQIVND (reference sequence). The CDR3 DNA reads as TGTGCCGCGGCCCCGACAGGGGTTAGCAACGAGCAGTACTTC. Its translation: CAAAPTGVSNEQYF.

This sequence joins TRBV19 and TRBJ2-1, with 9 bases aligning to TRBD1. This CDR3 is 16 amino acids long. Looked up from germline, CDR1 is LNHDA and CDR2 is SQIVND (reference sequence). V lost 5 bases and J lost 7; bases outside the gene matches: 12. The CDR3 spells CASSSNTPDRGNEQFF. The CDR3 coding sequence is TGTGCCAGTAGTTCAAACACCCCCGACAGGGGGAATGAGCAGTTCTTC.